This is a list of T cell receptor beta chains from one sample in a study of spatial heterogeneity in lung cancer. TCRdb independently ran MiXCR on the 5' RACE reads; one entry per CDR3 protein. Counted here are tens of thousands of distinct CDR3 sequences, approximately 18% occurring once; the ten biggest clones make up about 6.8%. The specimen comprised PBMCs, sampled at surgery. These receptors all come from a male donor with early-stage non-small cell lung cancer. Each CDR3 is given with its conserved first and last residue. The D gene is left open where the match is weak. Expanded clones are given a class, and other clones once, few, many or no size at all.

cdr3_length,v_call,d_call,j_call,clone_size,cdr3_aa,cdr3_nt
13,TRBV2,TRBD1,TRBJ1-2,few,CASIYGQVDGYTF,TGTGCCAGCATTTACGGACAGGTGGATGGCTACACCTTC
15,TRBV5-1,TRBD2,TRBJ2-7,NA,CASSPGGALASEQYF,TGCGCCAGCAGCCCGGGGGGGGCGCTTGCCTCCGAGCAGTACTTC
13,TRBV5-1,NA,TRBJ2-2,NA,CASSREITGELFF,TGCGCCAGCAGCCGGGAGATCACCGGGGAGCTGTTTTTT
12,TRBV20-1,NA,TRBJ1-1,NA,CSANYRNTEAFF,TGCAGTGCTAATTATCGGAACACTGAAGCTTTCTTT
16,TRBV14,TRBD1,TRBJ2-1,NA,CASSQETGLNYNEQFF,TGTGCCAGCAGCCAAGAGACAGGGCTTAACTACAATGAGCAGTTCTTC
16,TRBV3-1,NA,TRBJ2-7,few,CASSQDGGRPYYEQYF,TGTGCCAGCAGCCAAGATGGTGGGAGACCCTACTACGAGCAGTACTTC
13,TRBV3-1,NA,TRBJ1-2,NA,CASSQIRVEGYTF,TGTGCCAGCAGCCAAATCAGGGTAGAGGGCTACACCTTC
15,TRBV6-6,TRBD2,TRBJ2-3,many,CASSSGGAGTDTQYF,TGTGCCAGCAGTTCCGGGGGGGCAGGCACAGATACGCAGTATTTT
14,TRBV7-2,TRBD1,TRBJ2-2,NA,CASSPDRGPGELFF,TGTGCCAGCAGCCCGGACAGGGGACCCGGGGAGCTGTTTTTT
15,TRBV3-1,TRBD2,TRBJ2-5,NA,CASSRTSGDQETQYF,TGTGCCAGCAGCCGGACTAGCGGGGACCAAGAGACCCAGTACTTC
15,TRBV28,TRBD1,TRBJ1-1,few,CASSSTGTMNTEAFF,TGTGCCAGCAGCTCGACAGGGACAATGAACACTGAAGCTTTCTTT
16,TRBV20-1,NA,TRBJ2-6,NA,CSAGRRALAGANVLTF,TGCAGTGCTGGCAGGAGGGCCCTAGCTGGGGCCAACGTCCTGACTTTC
16,TRBV11-2,TRBD1,TRBJ2-4,NA,CASSRDRSRAKNIQYF,TGTGCCAGCAGCCGGGACAGGTCCCGGGCCAAAAACATTCAGTACTTC
12,TRBV10-2,NA,TRBJ1-1,medium-sized,CASGVGQVEAFF,TGCGCCAGCGGAGTCGGGCAGGTTGAAGCTTTCTTT
14,TRBV7-3,TRBD2,TRBJ2-3,many,CASSLLASGNTQYF,TGTGCCAGCAGCTTATTGGCTAGCGGAAATACGCAGTATTTT
16,TRBV19,TRBD1,TRBJ2-5,NA,CASSIGGTGGQETQYF,TGTGCCAGTAGTATAGGCGGGACAGGGGGCCAAGAGACCCAGTACTTC
12,TRBV3-1,NA,TRBJ1-1,NA,CASSQAERFAFF,TGTGCCAGCAGCCAAGCAGAGAGGTTTGCTTTCTTT
14,TRBV2,TRBD1,TRBJ2-2,few,CASTSTGSTGELFF,TGTGCCAGCACCTCGACAGGGAGCACCGGGGAGCTGTTTTTT
13,TRBV27,NA,TRBJ1-3,NA,CVSGGLTGNTIYF,TGTGTCAGCGGGGGTCTCACTGGAAACACCATATATTTT
14,TRBV5-1,NA,TRBJ1-4,NA,CASSLGGLLEKLFF,TGCGCCAGCAGCTTGGGTGGGTTACTAGAAAAACTGTTTTTT
15,TRBV18,NA,TRBJ2-7,NA,CASSPYAGSGDEQYF,TGTGCCAGCTCTCCCTATGCCGGATCGGGGGACGAGCAGTACTTC
15,TRBV25-1,NA,TRBJ2-3,many,CASSEGGHRTDTQYF,TGTGCCAGCAGTGAGGGGGGGCATCGCACAGATACGCAGTATTTT
13,TRBV11-2,TRBD2,TRBJ2-3,NA,CASSLDRAGGYSF,TGTGCCAGCAGCTTAGATAGGGCGGGAGGCTACTCTTTT
14,TRBV5-1,NA,TRBJ1-1,few,CASSSGLMNTEAFF,TGCGCCAGCAGCTCGGGTTTAATGAACACTGAAGCTTTCTTT
11,TRBV13,NA,TRBJ1-1,NA,CASSLFNEAFF,TGTGCCAGCAGCTTATTTAATGAAGCTTTCTTT
17,TRBV29-1,NA,TRBJ1-1,few,CSPLTGRGERMNTEAFF,TGCAGCCCCCTTACCGGGCGCGGAGAAAGAATGAACACTGAAGCTTTCTTT
13,TRBV4-2,NA,TRBJ2-3,many,CASSQMGTDTQYF,TGTGCCAGCAGCCAAATGGGCACAGATACGCAGTATTTT
15,TRBV3-1,TRBD2,TRBJ2-1,NA,CASSQDLAGYNEQFF,TGTGCCAGCAGCCAAGACCTAGCGGGGTACAATGAGCAGTTCTTC
15,TRBV11-2,NA,TRBJ2-1,many,CASSQGADGGNEQFF,TGTGCCAGCAGCCAAGGGGCGGACGGAGGGAATGAGCAGTTCTTC
16,TRBV4-2,TRBD2,TRBJ2-3,few,CASSRTSGGLTDTQYF,TGTGCCAGCAGCAGGACTAGCGGGGGACTCACAGATACGCAGTATTTT
13,TRBV4-3,NA,TRBJ1-2,NA,CASSQDSQNGYTF,TGCGCCAGCAGCCAAGACAGCCAAAATGGCTACACCTTC
15,TRBV5-1,TRBD2,TRBJ2-5,few,CASRALAGAQETQYF,TGCGCCAGCAGAGCCCTAGCGGGGGCCCAAGAGACCCAGTACTTC
12,TRBV3-1,NA,TRBJ2-3,few,CASSQVGYTQYF,TGTGCCAGCAGCCAAGTGGGCTATACGCAGTATTTT
16,TRBV19,NA,TRBJ1-4,few,CASRTIEGRQNEKLFF,TGTGCCAGTAGGACGATAGAAGGGAGGCAGAATGAAAAACTGTTTTTT
15,TRBV3-1,TRBD1,TRBJ1-3,NA,CASSHRGRAGNTIYF,TGTGCCAGCAGCCACAGGGGGCGCGCTGGAAACACCATATATTTT
15,TRBV30,TRBD1,TRBJ1-5,few,CAWGKWDSSHQPQHF,TGTGCCTGGGGGAAATGGGACAGCTCCCATCAGCCCCAGCATTTT
13,TRBV6-5,NA,TRBJ1-1,many,CASSSYMNTEAFF,TGTGCCAGCAGTTCTTACATGAACACTGAAGCTTTCTTT
13,TRBV11-3,NA,TRBJ1-5,NA,CASSLGGGQPQHF,TGTGCCAGCAGCTTAGGAGGAGGCCAGCCCCAGCATTTT